These 10 T cell receptor beta chains were all obtained from the same sample, sequenced in a study of response to subunit inactivated influenza vaccine. TCRdb independently ran MiXCR on the RT-PCR reads; one entry per CDR3 protein. This sample has 430,000 or so distinct CDR3 sequences, with about a tenth found just once. The source material was PBMCs from blood, sampled about 40 days after vaccination. These receptors came from a man between 50 and 59 years old who received an inactivated influenza vaccine.

This clonotype was seen more than once but under ten times. V gene TRBV7-2 combines with J gene TRBJ2-3; the D gene could be TRBD1 or TRBD2 (5 bases each). V shed 5 bases and J shed 1 base, with 16 bases lying between them. CDR1 is SGHTA, CDR2 FQGNSA, per germline. This CDR3 is 16 amino acids long. In DNA, the CDR3 is TGTGCCAGCAGCCCCAGGGTGGTGGGACGCACAGATACGCAGTATTTT. Encoded protein: CASSPRVVGRTDTQYF. Full variable domain (missing parts from reference TRBV7-2 and TRBJ2-3): GAGVSQSPSNKVTEKGKDVELRCDPISGHTALYWYRQSLGQGLEFLIYFQGNSAPDKSGLPSDRFSAERTGGSVSTLTIQRTQQEDSAVYLCASSPRVVGRTDTQYFGPGTRLTVL.

This clonotype came up many times. CDR3 DNA sequence: TGCGCCAGCAGCCGCACTTCTTCTAGCGGGGGGGAGCAGTTCTTC. Protein: CASSRTSSSGGEQFF. This sequence joins TRBV4-3 and TRBJ2-1; 11 bases are shared with TRBD2. In germline, CDR1 is LGHNA, CDR2 YSLEER. V was clipped by 4 bases and J by 10 bases; unmatched bases: 9. The CDR3 is made up of 15 amino acids.

This clonotype occurred a few times. This chain links TRBV25-1 with TRBJ2-5; possibly TRBD2 for D (7 bases). CDR1 MGHDK and CDR2 SYGVNS come from the germline V gene. Trimming shortened V by 1 base and J by 5 bases, and 11 bases separated the two germline ends. The CDR3 has 14 amino acids. The CDR3 loop is CASSESGGRETQYF. The CDR3 coding sequence is TGTGCCAGCAGTGAATCCGGGGGGCGTGAGACCCAGTACTTC.

The chain recombines TRBV6-1 with TRBJ2-1; 13 bases line up with TRBD2. The germline gives CDR1 MNHNS, CDR2 SASEGT. The CDR3 length is 14 residues. V lost 4 bases, J lost 9 bases, and 3 bases stayed unmatched. The CDR3 loop reads CASSGTSGSREQFF. The CDR3 DNA is TGTGCCAGCAGTGGGACTAGCGGGAGCCGTGAGCAGTTCTTC.

This clonotype appeared many times. The chain uses TRBV20-1 and TRBJ2-7, with D possibly matching TRBD2 (5 bases). This CDR3 contains 14 residues. Germline assignment: CDR1 DFQATT and CDR2 SNEGSKA (reference sequence). The V end was cut by 6 bases, the J end by 3 bases, with 18 bases between. The CDR3 reads CSATGVEGYYEQYF. The CDR3 DNA reads TGCAGTGCCACCGGGGTCGAGGGATACTACGAGCAGTACTTC.

This clonotype was counted a few times. J is TRBJ2-7 and V is TRBV4-3; 8 bases line up with TRBD2. The CDR3 totals 15 residues. V was clipped by 8 bases and J by 3 bases; unmatched bases: 12. Germline V gene lookup returns CDR1 LGHNA and CDR2 YSLEER. CDR3 in amino acids: CASSSGAGGDYEQYF. The CDR3 DNA reads as TGCGCCAGCTCCTCAGGGGCGGGGGGTGACTACGAGCAGTACTTC.

The gene calls are TRBV7-8 and TRBJ2-4; 11 bases align to TRBD2. Germline CDR1 reads SGHVS; CDR2 reads FQNEAQ. This CDR3 has 16 residues. Germline trimming cut 5 bases from V and 7 bases from J; bases unmatched to any gene: 10. DNA for the CDR3: TGTGCCAGCAGCACTCTTAGCGGGGGGGCGAATAACATTCAGTACTTC. Residues: CASSTLSGGANNIQYF.

This clonotype was seen a handful of times. V gene TRBV7-8 combines with J gene TRBJ2-1; weak D call: TRBD2 (5 bases). The germline V gene encodes CDR1 SGHVS and CDR2 FQNEAQ. V lost 4 bases and J 6 bases, leaving 10 bases between the germline ends. The CDR3 length is 13 residues. CDR3 in DNA: TGTGCCAGCAGCTCGGACTCGACCAATGAGCAGTTCTTC. It translates to CASSSDSTNEQFF. Using reference TRBV7-8 and TRBJ2-1 for the parts outside the CDR3, the full variable domain is GAGVSQSPRYKVAKRGQDVALRCDPISGHVSLFWYQQALGQGPEFLTYFQNEAQLDKSGLPSDRFFAERPEGSVSTLKIQRTQQEDSAVYLCASSSDSTNEQFFGPGTRLTVL.

The gene calls are TRBV2 and TRBJ2-7; D ambiguous. The CDR3 loop spans 16 amino acids. CDR1 SNHLY and CDR2 FYNNEI come from the germline V gene. V gave up 3 bases and J gave up 3 bases, with 18 bases separating them. CDR3 in DNA: TGTGCCAGCAGTGATTTTGGCACCCAAAGCGACTACGAGCAGTACTTC. As protein: CASSDFGTQSDYEQYF.

There are many counts of this clonotype. V is TRBV29-1 and J is TRBJ2-3; D is undetermined. The germline V gene has CDR1 SQVTM and CDR2 ANQGSEA. CDR3 length: 12 residues. Trimming took 7 bases from V and 4 from J, leaving 12 bases between them. In nucleotides, the CDR3 is TGCAGCGGTGGAGTATTGGCAGATACGCAGTATTTT. It is translated as CSGGVLADTQYF.